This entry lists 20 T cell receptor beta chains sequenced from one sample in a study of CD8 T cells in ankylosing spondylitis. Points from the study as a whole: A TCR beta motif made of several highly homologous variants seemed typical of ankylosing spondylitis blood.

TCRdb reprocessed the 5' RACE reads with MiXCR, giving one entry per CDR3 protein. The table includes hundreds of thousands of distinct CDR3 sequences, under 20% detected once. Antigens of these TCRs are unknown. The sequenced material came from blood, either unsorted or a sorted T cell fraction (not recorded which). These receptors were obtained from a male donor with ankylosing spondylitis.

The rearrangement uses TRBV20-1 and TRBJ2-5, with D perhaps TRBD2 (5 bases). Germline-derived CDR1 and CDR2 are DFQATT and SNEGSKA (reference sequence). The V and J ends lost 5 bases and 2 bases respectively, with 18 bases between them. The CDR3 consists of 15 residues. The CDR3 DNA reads TGCAGTGCTCCAACCCGGGGAGTTCCACAAGAGACCCAGTACTTC. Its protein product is CSAPTRGVPQETQYF.

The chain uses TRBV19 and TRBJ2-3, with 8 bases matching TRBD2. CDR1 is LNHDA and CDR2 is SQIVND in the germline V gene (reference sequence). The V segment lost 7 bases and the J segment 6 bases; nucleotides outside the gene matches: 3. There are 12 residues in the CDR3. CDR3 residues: CASKRGGDTQYF. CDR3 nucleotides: TGTGCCAGTAAGCGCGGGGGGGATACGCAGTATTTT.

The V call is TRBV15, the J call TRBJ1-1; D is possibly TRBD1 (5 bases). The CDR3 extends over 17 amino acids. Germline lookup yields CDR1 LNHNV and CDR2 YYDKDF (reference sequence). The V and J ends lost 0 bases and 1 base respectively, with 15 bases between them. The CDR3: CATSRDLRTRKNTEAFF. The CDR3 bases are TGTGCCACCAGCAGAGATTTGAGGACAAGAAAGAACACTGAAGCTTTCTTT.

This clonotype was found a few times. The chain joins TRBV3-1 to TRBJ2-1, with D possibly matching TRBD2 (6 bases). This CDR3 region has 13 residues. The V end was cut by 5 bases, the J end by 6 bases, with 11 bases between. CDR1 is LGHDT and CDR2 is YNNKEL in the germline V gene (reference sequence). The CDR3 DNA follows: TGTGCCAGCAGCTTCCGGGACTTCAATGAGCAGTTCTTC. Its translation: CASSFRDFNEQFF.

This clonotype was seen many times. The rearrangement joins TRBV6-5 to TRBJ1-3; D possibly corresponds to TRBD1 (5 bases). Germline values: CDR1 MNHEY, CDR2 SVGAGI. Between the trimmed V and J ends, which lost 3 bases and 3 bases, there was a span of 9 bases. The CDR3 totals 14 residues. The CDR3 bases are TGTGCCAGCAGTTATGGGGGTATTGGAAACACCATATATTTT. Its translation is CASSYGGIGNTIYF.

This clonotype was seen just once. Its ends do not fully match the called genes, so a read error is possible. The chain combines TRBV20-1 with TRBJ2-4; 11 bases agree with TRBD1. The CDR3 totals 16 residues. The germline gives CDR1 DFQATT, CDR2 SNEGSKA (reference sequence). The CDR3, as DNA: TGCTGTGCTAGACCCACGGGACAGGGGGTGAAAAACATTCAGTACTTC. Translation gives CCARPTGQGVKNIQYF.

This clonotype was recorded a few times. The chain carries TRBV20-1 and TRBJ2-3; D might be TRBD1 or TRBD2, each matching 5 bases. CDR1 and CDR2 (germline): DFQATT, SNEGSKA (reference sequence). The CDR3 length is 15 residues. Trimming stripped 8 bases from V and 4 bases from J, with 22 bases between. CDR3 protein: CSHSNLGQGPDTQYF. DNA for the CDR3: TGCAGTCATAGTAACCTGGGGCAGGGACCAGATACGCAGTATTTT.

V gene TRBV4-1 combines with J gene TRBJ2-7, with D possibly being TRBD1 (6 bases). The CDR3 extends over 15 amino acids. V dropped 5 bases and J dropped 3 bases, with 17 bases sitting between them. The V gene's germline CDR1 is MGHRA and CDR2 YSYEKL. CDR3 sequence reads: CASSTGTNRVYEQYF. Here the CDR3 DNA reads TGCGCCAGCAGCACGGGGACGAACAGGGTCTACGAGCAGTACTTC.

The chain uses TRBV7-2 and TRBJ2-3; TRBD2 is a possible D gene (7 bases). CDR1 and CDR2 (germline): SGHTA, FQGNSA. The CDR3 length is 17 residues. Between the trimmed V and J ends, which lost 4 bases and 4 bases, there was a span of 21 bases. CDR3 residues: CASSSGLRGGRSDTQYF. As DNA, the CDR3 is TGTGCCAGCAGCTCAGGGTTGAGGGGGGGCCGGTCAGATACGCAGTATTTT.

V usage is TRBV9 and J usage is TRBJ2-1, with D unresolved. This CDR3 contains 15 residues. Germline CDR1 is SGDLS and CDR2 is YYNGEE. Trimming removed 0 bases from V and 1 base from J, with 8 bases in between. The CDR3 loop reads CASSVVSSSYNEQFF. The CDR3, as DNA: TGTGCCAGCAGCGTAGTCAGTAGTTCCTACAATGAGCAGTTCTTC.

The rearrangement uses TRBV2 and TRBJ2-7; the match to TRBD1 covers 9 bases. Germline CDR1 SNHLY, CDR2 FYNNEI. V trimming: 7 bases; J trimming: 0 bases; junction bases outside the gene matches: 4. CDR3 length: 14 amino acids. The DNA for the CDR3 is TGTGCCAGCACCGGGACAGGGCTCTCCTACGAGCAGTACTTC. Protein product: CASTGTGLSYEQYF.

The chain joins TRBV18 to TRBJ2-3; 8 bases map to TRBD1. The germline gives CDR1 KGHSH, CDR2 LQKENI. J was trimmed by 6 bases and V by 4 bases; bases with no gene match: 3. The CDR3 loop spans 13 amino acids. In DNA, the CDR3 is TGTGCCAGCTCACAGGGACAGGACGATACGCAGTATTTT. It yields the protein CASSQGQDDTQYF.

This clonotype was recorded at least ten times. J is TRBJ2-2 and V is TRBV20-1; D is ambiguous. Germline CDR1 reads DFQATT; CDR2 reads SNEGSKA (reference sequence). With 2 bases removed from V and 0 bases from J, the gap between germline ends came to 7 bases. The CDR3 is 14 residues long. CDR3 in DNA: TGCAGTGCTAGATCTTCGCCGAACACCGGGGAGCTGTTTTTT. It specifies CSARSSPNTGELFF.

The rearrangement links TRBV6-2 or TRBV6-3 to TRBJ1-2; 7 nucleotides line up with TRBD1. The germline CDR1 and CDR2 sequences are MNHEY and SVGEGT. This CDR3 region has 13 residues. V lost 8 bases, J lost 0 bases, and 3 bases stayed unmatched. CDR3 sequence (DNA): TGTGCCAGCCGGGACAGATCTAACTATGGCTACACCTTC. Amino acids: CASRDRSNYGYTF.

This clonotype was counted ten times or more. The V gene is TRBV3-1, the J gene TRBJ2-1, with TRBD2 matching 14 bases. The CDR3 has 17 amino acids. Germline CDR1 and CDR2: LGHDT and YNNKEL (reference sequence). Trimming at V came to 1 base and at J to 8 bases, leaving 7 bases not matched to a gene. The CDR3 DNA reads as TGTGCCAGCAGCCAAGTGGTCGGGACTAGCGGGAGAGATGAGCAGTTCTTC. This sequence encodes CASSQVVGTSGRDEQFF.

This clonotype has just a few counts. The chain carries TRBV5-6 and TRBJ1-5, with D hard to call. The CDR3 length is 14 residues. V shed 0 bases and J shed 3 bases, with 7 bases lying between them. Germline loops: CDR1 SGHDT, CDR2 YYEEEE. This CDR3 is CASSLGRHNQPQHF. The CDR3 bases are TGTGCCAGCAGCTTGGGACGGCACAATCAGCCCCAGCATTTT.

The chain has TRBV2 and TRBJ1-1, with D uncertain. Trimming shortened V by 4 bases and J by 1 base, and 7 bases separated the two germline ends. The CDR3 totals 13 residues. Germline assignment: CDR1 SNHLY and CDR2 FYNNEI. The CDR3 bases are TGTGCCAGCAGTGGGGATGCGAACACTGAAGCTTTCTTT. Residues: CASSGDANTEAFF.

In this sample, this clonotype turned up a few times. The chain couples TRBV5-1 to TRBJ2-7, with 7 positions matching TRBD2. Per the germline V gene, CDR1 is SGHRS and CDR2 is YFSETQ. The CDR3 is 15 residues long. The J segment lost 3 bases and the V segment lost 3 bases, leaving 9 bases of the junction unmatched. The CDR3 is CASSSGGGGNYEQYF. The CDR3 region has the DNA TGCGCCAGCAGCTCGGGGGGTGGCGGGAACTACGAGCAGTACTTC.

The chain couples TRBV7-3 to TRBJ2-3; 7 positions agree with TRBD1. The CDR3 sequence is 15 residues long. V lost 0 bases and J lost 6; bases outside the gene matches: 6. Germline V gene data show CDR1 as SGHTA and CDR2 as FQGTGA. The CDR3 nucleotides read TGTGCCAGCAGCTTAACCTCCCAACAGGGGGATACGCAGTATTTT. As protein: CASSLTSQQGDTQYF.

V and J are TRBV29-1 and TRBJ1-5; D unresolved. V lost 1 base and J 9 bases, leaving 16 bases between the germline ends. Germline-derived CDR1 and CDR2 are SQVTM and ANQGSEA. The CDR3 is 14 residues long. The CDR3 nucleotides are TGCAGCGTTGAAGCTCCCCGTCCCATGAGGCCCCAGCATTTT. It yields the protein CSVEAPRPMRPQHF. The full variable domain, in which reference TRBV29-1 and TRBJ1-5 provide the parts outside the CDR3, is SAVISQKPSRDICQRGTSLTIQCQVDSQVTMMFWYRQQPGQSLTLIATANQGSEATYESGFVIDKFPISRPNLTFSTLTVSNMSPEDSSIYLCSVEAPRPMRPQHFGDGTRLSIL.